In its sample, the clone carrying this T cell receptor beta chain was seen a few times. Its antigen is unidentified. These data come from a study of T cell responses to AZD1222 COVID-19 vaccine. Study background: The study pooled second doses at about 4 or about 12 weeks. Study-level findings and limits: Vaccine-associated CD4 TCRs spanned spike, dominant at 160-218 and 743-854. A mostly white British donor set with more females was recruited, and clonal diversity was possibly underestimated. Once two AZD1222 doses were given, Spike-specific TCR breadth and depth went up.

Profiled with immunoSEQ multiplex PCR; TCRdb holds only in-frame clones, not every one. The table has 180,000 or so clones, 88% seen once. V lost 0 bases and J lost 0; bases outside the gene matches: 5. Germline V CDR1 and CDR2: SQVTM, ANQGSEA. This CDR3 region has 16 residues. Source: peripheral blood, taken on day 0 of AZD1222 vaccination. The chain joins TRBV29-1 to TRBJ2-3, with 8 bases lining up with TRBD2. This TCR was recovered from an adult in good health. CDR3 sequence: CSVEDRAGDSTDTQYF. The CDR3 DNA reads TGCAGCGTTGAAGACCGAGCGGGGGACAGCACAGATACGCAGTATTTT.